This T cell receptor (beta chain) is from a study of regulatory T cells in long-lasting Graves disease. Described time point: persistent/refractory GD, antithyroid drugs over 5 years with positive TRAb. Scientists built the TCR library using RNA that was extracted from PBMCs. Assembly of TCR beta libraries relied on iRepertoire HTBI primers together with Arm-PCR of CDR3 regions. TCRdb fed the multiplex PCR reads into MiXCR, producing one record per CDR3 protein. The sample carries a few hundred thousand distinct CDR3 sequences, around 23% recorded once. This clonotype showed up just a few times. The CDR3 is 14 amino acids. Trimming removed 4 bases at V and 11 bases at J, with 19 bases between. Germline CDR1 reads SGHRS; CDR2 reads YFSETQ.

The V call is TRBV5-1, the J call TRBJ1-5; D possibly corresponds to TRBD1 (5 bases). This receptor was taken from a middle-aged woman with Graves disease. The sequencing here drew on peripheral blood mononuclear cells (PBMCs), taken when the disease was refractory, from a patient treated with antithyroid drugs. The CDR3 sequence: CASSPGGALQSQHF. As DNA, the CDR3 is TGCGCCAGCAGCCCTGGAGGGGCCCTCCAGTCCCAGCATTTT.